A single sample gave rise to the 5 T cell receptor beta chains below, sequenced in a study of neurological immune-mediated disorders. Time point in this sample: technical triplicate 1. TCRdb redid the calling of the 5' RACE reads with MiXCR, one entry per CDR3 protein. Of 25,000 or so distinct CDR3 sequences listed, roughly 13% are singletons. Input material: CD4+ T cells from blood. Receptors were obtained from a female donor with HTLV-1-associated myelopathy (HAM/TSP).

The table lists this clonotype with many counts. The chain joins TRBV15 to TRBJ1-5; TRBD1 aligns across 10 bases. With V trimmed by 1 base and J by 2 bases, 5 bases remained unmatched. Germline CDR1 LNHNV, CDR2 YYDKDF (reference sequence). This CDR3 has 17 residues. The CDR3 nucleotides read TGTGCCACCAGCAGAGGGTCGGACAGGGGGGGCAATCAGCCCCAGCATTTT. Its translation is CATSRGSDRGGNQPQHF.

This clonotype was counted at least ten times. J is TRBJ2-5 and V is TRBV21-1; the table's D gene call, TRBD2, was not cross checked with the DNA. TRBV21-1 is deemed a pseudogene. This CDR3 comprises 18 residues. In nucleotides, the CDR3 is TGTGCCAGCAGCAAAGAGGTTATAGCGGGGGGGTCCAGAGAGACCCAGTACTTC. This sequence encodes CASSKEVIAGGSRETQYF.

V usage is TRBV20-1 and J usage is TRBJ2-5; D is perhaps TRBD1 or TRBD2 (6 bases each). The germline V gene encodes CDR1 DFQATT and CDR2 SNEGSKA (reference sequence). The CDR3 loop spans 13 amino acids. The V end was cut by 3 bases, the J end by 2 bases, with 10 bases between. The CDR3 nucleotides read TGCAGTGCTAGTCGGGGGCTTCAAGAGACCCAGTACTTC. Translating gives CSASRGLQETQYF.

There are many counts of this clonotype. V is TRBV7-2 and J is TRBJ2-1, with D hard to call. Germline V gene data show CDR1 as SGHTA and CDR2 as FQGNSA. V was cut by 4 bases and J by 9 bases, with 7 bases left in between. This CDR3 has 11 amino acids. CDR3 in DNA: TGTGCCAGCAGCTCCCTAGTTGAGCAGTTCTTC. Its protein product is CASSSLVEQFF.

Many counts were recorded for this clonotype. The chain recombines TRBV13 with TRBJ2-7; D is undetermined. Germline assignment: CDR1 PRHDT and CDR2 FYEKMQ (reference sequence). This CDR3 region has 15 residues. V was clipped by 1 base and J by 0 bases, with 10 bases between them. CDR3 in amino acids: CASSLVGRTSYEQYF. DNA of the CDR3: TGTGCCAGCAGCTTAGTTGGCCGGACCTCCTACGAGCAGTACTTC. The complete variable domain, with remaining parts taken from reference TRBV13 and TRBJ2-7, reads AAGVIQSPRHLIKEKRETATLKCYPIPRHDTVYWYQQGPGQDPQFLISFYEKMQSDKGSIPDRFSAQQFSDYHSELNMSSLELGDSALYFCASSLVGRTSYEQYFGPGTRLTVT.